This T cell receptor (beta chain) is from a study of blood T cell repertoires in COVID-19 (dated by TCRdb to 2020 to 2022). For context, the study as a whole: Samples from collaborators originated in the United States, Italy and Spain and spanned both the acute and convalescent phases of COVID-19. The prospective study material was composed of cDNA or gDNA derived from T cells, B-cell-depleted T cells, or PBMCs. The dataset comprised deeply sampled blood TCRbeta repertoires from subjects exposed to, actively infected with, or recovered from COVID-19. The repertoires were released in a freely available public database meant as a resource for research on the immune response to SARS-CoV-2. The samples were drawn from two sources: the first 160 participants of the ongoing ImmuneRACE study, and some 1,300 subjects contributed by 6 global collaborators. Nearly every sample came with metadata listing a de-identified subject ID, COVID-19 status, age in years and sex. HLA class I and class II types, where available, came from metadata supplied by the sample provider rather than from assay-based typing. On the study overall, not on this receptor specifically: How much clinical and demographic metadata was included differed by source and by participant, and the metadata was provided uncurated.

The collaborating institutions used their own protocols to collect whole blood in K2EDTA tubes. Collaborator samples were shipped for TCRbeta analysis as frozen whole blood, isolated PBMCs, or DNA extracted from either sample type. TCRbeta CDR3 regions were amplified from genomic DNA by means of the immunoSEQ Assay, a bias-controlled multiplex PCR. On the study's bioinformatics: Nucleated cell counts per sample were estimated from amplification of reference gene primers within the assay. Sequence reads were collapsed and filtered to measure the absolute abundance of every unique TCRbeta CDR3 rearrangement. For each sample, productive Simpson clonality was calculated as the square root of Simpson's diversity index over productive rearrangements. TCRdb took over this immuneACCESS table, retaining in-frame rearrangements with V and J assigned. Such tables are incomplete; in checked studies, under half of the missing clones stem from an unresolved V gene, and the remainder is unexplained. V, J and clone size reflect that table, while D and trimming were determined from the DNA. This sample has roughly 46,000 clones in its table, and around 83% of those were observed once. Clones ranked in the top ten supply over 7% of the sample.

Based on the germline V gene, the CDR1 and CDR2 sequences are SGHAT and FQNNGV. Including the terminal cysteine and phenylalanine, the CDR3 comprises 14 residues. Only the CDR3 DNA is retained, 42 bases long and in frame from the first base. Between the V and J ends, shortened by 4 bases and 2 bases respectively, the junction contains 9 bases. On this clone itself: What this receptor recognizes is not known. No base-level quality is on record; no much larger clone is a single base apart.

This clonotype was sampled from a man between 60 and 75 years old with active COVID-19. The chain employs TRBV11-2 and TRBJ2-1, and the D gene may be TRBD2, 6 bases matching. Sequencing was done on a sample of peripheral blood. The nucleotide sequence is given as TGTGCCAGCAGCTCGCGACTAGCCTACAATGAGCAGTTCTTC. It translates as CASSSRLAYNEQFF.